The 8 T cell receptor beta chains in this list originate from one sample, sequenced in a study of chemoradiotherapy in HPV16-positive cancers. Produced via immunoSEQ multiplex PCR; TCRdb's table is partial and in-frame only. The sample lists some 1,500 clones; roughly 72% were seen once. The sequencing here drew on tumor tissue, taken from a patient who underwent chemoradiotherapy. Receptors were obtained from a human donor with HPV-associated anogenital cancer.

CDR3 in DNA: TGTGCCAGCTCACTGGGGGGTTACGGGTTGAGTGAGCAGTACTTC. Translation: CASSLGGYGLSEQYF. The chain carries TRBV18 and TRBJ2-7; D may be TRBD2 (6 bases). Germline assignment: CDR1 KGHSH and CDR2 LQKENI. V was shortened by 4 bases and J by 7 bases, with 20 bases between the two germline ends. This CDR3 has 15 amino acids.

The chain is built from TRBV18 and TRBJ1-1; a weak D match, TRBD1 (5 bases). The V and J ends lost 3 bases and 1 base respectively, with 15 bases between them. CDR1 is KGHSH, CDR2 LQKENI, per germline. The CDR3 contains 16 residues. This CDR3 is CASSPRGGIGNTEAFF. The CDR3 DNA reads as TGTGCCAGCTCACCCCGGGGGGGGATTGGGAACACTGAAGCTTTCTTT.

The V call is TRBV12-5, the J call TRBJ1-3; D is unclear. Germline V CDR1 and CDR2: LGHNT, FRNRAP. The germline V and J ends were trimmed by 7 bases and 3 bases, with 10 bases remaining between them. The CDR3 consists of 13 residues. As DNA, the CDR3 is TGTGCTAGTGCCCCCATCGGTGGAAACACCATATATTTT. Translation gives CASAPIGGNTIYF.

The CDR3 sequence: CASTISEIGDTQYF. In DNA, the CDR3 is TGTGCCAGCACCATTAGTGAGATTGGAGATACGCAGTATTTT. The chain carries TRBV5-6 and TRBJ2-3; no reliable D call. The CDR3 extends over 14 amino acids. From germline, CDR1 is SGHDT and CDR2 YYEEEE. V lost 6 bases to trimming and J lost 5 bases, with 16 bases between them.

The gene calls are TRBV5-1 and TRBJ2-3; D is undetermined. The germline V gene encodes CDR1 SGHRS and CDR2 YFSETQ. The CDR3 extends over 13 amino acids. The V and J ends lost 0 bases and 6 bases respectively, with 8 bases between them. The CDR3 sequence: CASSLDGSDTQYF. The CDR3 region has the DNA TGCGCCAGCAGCTTGGACGGGTCCGATACGCAGTATTTT.

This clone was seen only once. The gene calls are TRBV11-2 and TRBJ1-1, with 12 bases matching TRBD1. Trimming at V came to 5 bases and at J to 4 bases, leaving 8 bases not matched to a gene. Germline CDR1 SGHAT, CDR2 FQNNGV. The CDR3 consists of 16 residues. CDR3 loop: CASSQGQGAGITEAFF. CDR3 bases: TGTGCCAGCAGCCAGGGACAGGGGGCAGGAATCACTGAAGCTTTCTTT.

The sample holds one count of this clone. The CDR3, as DNA: TGTGCCAGCAGTTTACAAGCCGCTAGCACAGATACGCAGTATTTT. It encodes CASSLQAASTDTQYF. The chain links TRBV27 to TRBJ2-3; D gene uncertain. The germline V gene has CDR1 MNHEY and CDR2 SMNVEV (reference sequence). The V gene lost 2 bases and the J gene lost 0 bases, with 9 bases spanning the gap. The CDR3 length is 15 residues.

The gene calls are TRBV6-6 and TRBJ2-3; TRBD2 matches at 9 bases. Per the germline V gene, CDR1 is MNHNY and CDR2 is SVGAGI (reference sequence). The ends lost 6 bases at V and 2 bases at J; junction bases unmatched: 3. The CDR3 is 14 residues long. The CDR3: CASSIAGDTDTQYF. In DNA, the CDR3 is TGTGCCAGCAGCATAGCGGGAGACACAGATACGCAGTATTTT.